This T cell receptor beta chain appears in the sequencing data of a study of PD-1 blockade in mismatch repair-deficient tumors. Study-wide background: Patients had about 13 mismatch repair-deficient cancer types and were previously treated and progressing. Study-wide results and caveats: Rapid post-treatment expansion, then contraction, generally preceding radiologic response, marked tumor-resident clones.

About this clone: The antigen remains unidentified.

Only in-frame clones appear in the TCRdb table, and some are missing; sequencing was by immunoSEQ multiplex PCR. The profile shows 35,000 to 40,000 clones, about 76% of them singletons. The CDR3 runs to 19 residues. The sample here was peripheral blood, taken 4 weeks after starting pembrolizumab. This chain joins TRBV12-2 and TRBJ2-1; the table gives TRBD2 as D, unverified against the DNA. TRBV12-2 is listed as a pseudogene. The sequence came from an adult with mismatch repair-deficient cancer. Here the CDR3 DNA reads TGTGCAAGTCGCTTAGCTCATAGCTGGGGGGAGTGTCCCGTTGATGAGCAGTTCTTC. Translation gives CASRLAHSWGECPVDEQFF.